The T cell receptor beta chain described here comes from a study of T cells after yellow fever vaccination. Trimming shortened V by 2 bases and J by 5 bases, and 9 bases separated the two germline ends. The V gene's germline CDR1 is MNHEY and CDR2 SVGAGI. This CDR3 is 14 amino acids long. This clonotype was seen a few times. Each CDR3 protein is one row after TCRdb ran MiXCR on the 5' RACE reads. The sample consists of approximately 340,000 distinct CDR3 sequences, 8.5% to 10% of them appearing once. The material was PBMCs, obtained on the day of the first yellow fever vaccination. V gene TRBV6-5 combines with J gene TRBJ2-2; the D is unclear. This receptor was obtained from a man between 18 and 35 years old who received the YFV17D yellow fever vaccine. CDR3 in DNA: TGTGCCAGCAGTTACGGATGGGGAACCGGGGAGCTGTTTTTT. It specifies CASSYGWGTGELFF.